This T cell receptor beta chain was sequenced in a study of blood T cell repertoires in COVID-19. On the study more broadly: Italy, Spain and the United States were the sources of the convalescent and acute COVID-19 samples. Sources were T cells, B-cell-depleted T cells, or PBMCs; the material itself was cDNA or gDNA.

V gave up 2 bases and J gave up 5 bases; unmatched junction bases: 14. CDR1 LGHDT and CDR2 YNNKEL come from the germline V gene (reference sequence). The length of the CDR3 is 18 residues. The authors' processing: The assay estimated nucleated cells by amplifying reference gene primers. Sequencing used immunoSEQ multiplex PCR; TCRdb keeps in-frame clones, though not all of them. That table gives V, J and clone size, and the DNA gave D and trimming. The sample shows approximately 250,000 clones, about nine tenths of them seen only once. The source of this sequence is a man aged 25 to 40 with COVID-19, enrolled during active disease. Source material: peripheral blood. This chain uses TRBV3-1 (or the pseudogene TRBV3-2) with TRBJ1-2; 10 bases map to TRBD1. Here the CDR3 DNA reads TGTGCCAGCAGCCAACCCTCGGGACAGGGGTGGGATACTTATGGCTACACCTTC. This encodes CASSQPSGQGWDTYGYTF.